The sequence of this T cell receptor (beta chain) was determined in a study of T cell repertoires and HLA-DP antigens. About the study: Transduced HeLa cells presented HLA-DP to CD4+ T cells.

Notes on this clone: Its antigen remains unidentified.

Measured with immunoSEQ multiplex PCR; TCRdb has only the in-frame clones, and not every one. This repertoire shows about 73,000 clones, around 80% found once; its top ten account for roughly 1.6%. The CDR3 length is 15 residues. CDR1 is SGDLS and CDR2 is YYNGEE in the germline V gene. V gave up 4 bases and J gave up 4 bases, with 16 bases separating them. This sequence originates from a man in his 60s in good health and CMV-seronegative. Sequenced sample: CD4+ T cells from PBMCs. This chain links TRBV9 with TRBJ2-3; possibly TRBD1 for D (5 bases). The CDR3 spells CASSRGAESPDTQYF. In DNA form, the CDR3 reads TGTGCCAGCAGCCGTGGGGCAGAAAGTCCAGATACGCAGTATTTT.